This is a list of T cell receptor beta chains from one sample in a study of post-analysis software for immune sequencing data. A single record per CDR3 protein comes from TCRdb applying MiXCR to the PCR reads. This sample has fewer than 850,000 distinct CDR3 sequences, with 46% found just once. Specimen: blood. The receptors were sampled from a girl aged 10 to 17 with multiple sclerosis. Both conserved end residues are part of each CDR3. The D gene is left open where the match is weak. Clone size is given for some rows only: seen once, a few or many times, or a class if the clone is expanded.

>-|TRBJ2-7|12|TRBV12-3/TRBV12-4|-
CASRFLGDEQYF
TGTGCCAGCAGGTTCCTGGGAGACGAGCAGTACTTC
>-|TRBJ2-1|16|TRBV19|-
CASRSERQSIYNEQFF
TGTGCCAGTAGATCGGAGAGACAGAGCATCTACAATGAGCAGTTCTTC
>-|TRBJ2-7|20|TRBV15|TRBD2
CATSRDYEGLAEFSYNEQYF
TGTGCCACCAGCAGAGATTATGAGGGACTAGCGGAGTTCTCCTACAATGAGCAGTACTTC
>few|TRBJ2-7|13|TRBV24-1|-
CATSRGGTGEQYF
TGTGCCACCTCTCGGGGCGGAACGGGCGAGCAGTACTTC
>-|TRBJ2-5|15|TRBV20-1|TRBD2
CSVRGLSPERETQYF
TGCAGTGTTAGGGGACTATCTCCAGAGAGAGAGACCCAGTACTTC
>-|TRBJ1-1|13|TRBV28|-
CASSFEGIAEAFF
TGTGCCAGCAGTTTTGAAGGGATCGCCGAAGCTTTCTTT
>-|TRBJ2-1|12|TRBV6-1|-
CASSESSRSKFF
TGTGCCAGCAGTGAATCGAGCCGAAGCAAGTTCTTC
>few|TRBJ2-1|18|TRBV4-3|TRBD2
CASSLGQNSGSLYNEQFF
TGCGCCAGCAGCCTTGGGCAAAATAGCGGGAGCCTCTACAATGAGCAGTTCTTC
>-|TRBJ2-1|14|TRBV10-2|TRBD2
CASSNGRARNEQFF
TGCGCCAGCAGTAACGGGAGGGCCCGCAATGAGCAGTTCTTC
>-|TRBJ2-5|15|TRBV4-1|-
CASSQDVQGRQTQYF
TGCGCCAGCAGCCAAGACGTACAGGGTAGACAGACCCAGTACTTC
>-|TRBJ2-5|12|TRBV7-2|-
CASSPMVSHQYF
TGTGCCAGCAGCCCTATGGTTTCTCACCAGTACTTC
>-|TRBJ2-7|16|TRBV20-1|TRBD2
CSVDGASGMAAYEQYF
TGCAGTGTCGATGGGGCTAGCGGGATGGCAGCCTACGAGCAGTACTTC
>-|TRBJ1-5|16|TRBV21-1|-
CASSKKDRASNQPQHF
TGTGCCAGCAGCAAAAAGGACAGGGCTTCCAATCAGCCCCAGCATTTT
>-|TRBJ2-5|13|TRBV20-1|TRBD2
CSALTSGSWTQYF
TGCAGTGCCCTCACTAGCGGGAGTTGGACCCAGTACTTC
>few|TRBJ2-1|13|TRBV12-3/TRBV12-4|TRBD2
CASETSGRNEQFF
TGTGCCAGTGAAACTAGCGGGAGGAATGAGCAGTTCTTC
>-|TRBJ2-7|14|TRBV12-3/TRBV12-4|-
CASSSSDHSYEQYF
TGTGCCAGCAGTTCTAGCGACCACTCCTACGAGCAGTACTTC
>-|TRBJ2-1|14|TRBV29-1|-
CSVDLEADYNEQFF
TGCAGCGTTGATTTGGAGGCGGACTACAATGAGCAGTTCTTC
>-|TRBJ2-7|15|TRBV9|TRBD2
CASSVGVSGHYEQYF
TGTGCCAGCAGCGTAGGGGTTAGCGGGCACTACGAGCAGTACTTC
>few|TRBJ2-5|15|TRBV15|TRBD1
CATSRTPGQQETQYF
TGTGCCACCAGCAGGACACCGGGACAGCAAGAGACCCAGTACTTC
>few|TRBJ2-7|16|TRBV10-2|TRBD1
CASSSLSRDRAYEQYF
TGCGCCAGCAGTTCCCTGAGCCGGGACAGGGCCTACGAGCAGTACTTC
>few|TRBJ2-3|13|TRBV29-1|-
CSYEARGTDTQYF
TGCAGCTACGAGGCGAGAGGGACAGATACGCAGTATTTT
>-|TRBJ2-7|15|TRBV5-1|TRBD1
CASSKSWDSLKEQYF
TGCGCCAGCAGCAAGTCATGGGACAGTCTGAAGGAGCAGTACTTC
>few|TRBJ1-2|15|TRBV4-2|-
CASSQARSLGGGYTF
TGTGCCAGCAGCCAAGCCCGATCCCTCGGCGGTGGCTACACCTTC
>-|TRBJ2-7|13|TRBV5-6|TRBD1
CTSSLGQGYEQYF
TGTACCAGCAGCTTGGGACAGGGCTACGAGCAGTACTTC
>many|TRBJ2-1|15|TRBV29-1|-
CSVVVWRGTYNEQFF
TGCAGCGTTGTTGTCTGGCGGGGTACCTACAATGAGCAGTTCTTC
>-|TRBJ2-3|13|TRBV6-5|-
CASRRGAADTQYF
TGTGCCAGCAGAAGAGGGGCGGCAGATACGCAGTATTTT
>-|TRBJ2-4|16|TRBV12-3/TRBV12-4|TRBD2
CASRTTGTSGRNEQYF
TGTGCCAGCAGGACCACCGGGACTAGCGGGAGAAATGAGCAGTACTTC
>-|TRBJ1-1|14|TRBV20-1|TRBD1
CSARAGTVNTEAFF
TGCAGTGCTAGAGCCGGGACAGTGAACACTGAAGCTTTCTTT
>-|TRBJ2-3|16|TRBV11-1|TRBD2
CASSLGLAGSMVTQYF
TGTGCCAGCAGCTTGGGACTAGCGGGATCGATGGTTACGCAGTATTTT
>few|TRBJ2-7|13|TRBV7-9|-
CASSRWQGYEQYF
TGTGCCAGCAGCAGGTGGCAGGGCTACGAGCAGTACTTC
>few|TRBJ1-5|14|TRBV20-1|-
CSASPASLNQPQHF
TGCAGTGCCTCCCCCGCGTCCTTAAATCAGCCCCAGCATTTT
>-|TRBJ2-7|14|TRBV6-5|-
CASSRGSHTYEQYF
TGTGCCAGCAGCCGGGGGAGTCATACCTACGAGCAGTACTTC
>-|TRBJ2-7|15|TRBV29-1|TRBD1
CSVEVGMGQPYEQYF
TGCAGCGTTGAGGTCGGGATGGGACAGCCGTACGAGCAGTACTTC
>-|TRBJ2-4|15|TRBV3-1|-
CASSQDFGAKNIQYF
TGTGCCAGCAGCCAAGATTTCGGGGCCAAAAACATTCAGTACTTC
>-|TRBJ2-5|13|TRBV6-1|-
CASSGTPQETQYF
TGTGCCAGCAGTGGGACACCGCAAGAGACCCAGTACTTC
>-|TRBJ2-4|18|TRBV15|-
CATSRDPRQPLAKNIQYF
TGTGCCACCAGCAGAGATCCACGACAGCCGCTAGCCAAAAACATTCAGTACTTC
>many|TRBJ2-5|11|TRBV12-3/TRBV12-4|-
CASSFKETQYF
TGTGCCAGCAGCTTCAAAGAGACCCAGTACTTC